Below, one TCR beta chain is given with its context. This clonotype was seen a few times. Its antigen target is currently unknown. One base away there is no much larger clone; base qualities are not given. These data are taken from a study of blood T cells in healthy people across ages (dated by TCRdb to the mid-2010s). Concerning the study at large: Template switching captured roughly one uniquely barcoded TCR beta cDNA molecule per two T cells in model experiments. Age-related changes in TCR beta repertoire diversity were measured in the study by deep sequencing normalized with unique cDNA molecular identifiers. The donors were divided into four age groups: young (average approximately 17 years), middle-aged (approximately 41), aged (about 60) and long-lived (about 90). To avoid experimental bias, donors of different ages were randomly spread across the sequencing lanes. For two donors (one aged 18 to 30 and one aged 80 or older), the study analyzed two additional independent replicas of 1 million unique cDNA reads from the same blood draw. What the authors observed across the whole study: There was a strong correlation between observed TCR beta diversity and the percentage of naive T cells measured by flow cytometry. Since profiling was done on bulk unsorted PBMCs, naive and antigen-experienced compartments could not be conclusively compared. Compared with the aged group, more naive CD4+ T cells, fewer expanded clones and increased TCR diversity were shown by the long-lived group, suggesting age selection. Observed TCR beta diversity per million T cells fell roughly linearly with age, and a significant reduction was already apparent by age around 40. Estimates of total diversity from one million sequenced T cells were regarded as lower bounds and underestimates. The CMV infection status of donors was not known, potentially confounding age-related changes in expanded clonotypes.

The roughly 39 donors, aged 6 to 90 years, were systemically healthy Caucasian individuals from Russia. Ten milliliters of peripheral blood were drawn from each donor into EDTA-treated Vacutainer tubes. Ficoll-Paque density-gradient centrifugation was used to isolate PBMCs, with at least 6 million per sample. Trizol reagent was used to extract total RNA from the PBMCs, yielding at least 5.5 micrograms per sample. For every donor, an aliquot of PBMCs went through flow cytometry to measure the percentages of naive CD45RAhigh/CD27high T cells. The library relied on 5' RACE. The run used an Illumina HiSeq 2500. A second 7 to 11 cycle PCR used a sample-barcoded 5' primer and a J-beta primer mix. Each TCR beta cDNA molecule received a unique molecular identifier from a template-switch 5' adaptor carrying 12 random nucleotides. Each sample yielded at least 3 million CDR3-containing paired-end reads. First-strand cDNA synthesis was performed from all RNA using the Mint cDNA synthesis kit, with priming by a TRBC-specific oligonucleotide. Following uracil-DNA glycosylase treatment, all cDNA underwent a first 18-cycle PCR with the universal primers M1SS and BC2_uni_R. On the authors' methods: Each sample was normalized by randomly selecting 1 million high-quality reads, each carrying a distinct molecular identifier. Reads sharing molecular identifiers were discarded rather than binned into consensus sequences. MiTCR, set to a Q25 quality threshold and the strictest error-elimination algorithm, was used for CDR3 identification, clonotype clustering and error correction. Lower-bound total TCR beta diversity was estimated with a nonparametric unseen species model using Euler transformation. TCRdb redid the processing of the public reads, applying fastp at Q25 and MiXCR, and retained in-frame beta chains. For every CDR3 protein sequence, its rows merge into one entry that carries the most common genes and DNA. V and J calls and clone size were set by TCRdb, not the authors. The sample table records more than 800,000 distinct CDR3 sequences; around 28% of these occur just once. The biggest ten clones account for roughly 17% of the sample.

V is reduced by 4 bases and J by 1 base, leaving a spacing of 7 bases between them. From the cysteine through the phenylalanine, the CDR3 covers 14 amino acids. The sequence is cut down to CDR3 DNA, 42 bases in frame from base 1. The germline V gene (reference sequence) sets CDR1 to MNHNY and CDR2 to SVGAGI. The TCR sequence derives from a woman aged 80 or older in good health. Rearrangement joined TRBV6-6 to TRBJ2-2, with the D gene not confidently named. Sequencing was done on a sample of blood. CDR3 sequence: CASSFTKNTGELFF. The DNA sequence is TGTGCCAGCAGTTTCACTAAGAACACCGGGGAGCTGTTTTTT.